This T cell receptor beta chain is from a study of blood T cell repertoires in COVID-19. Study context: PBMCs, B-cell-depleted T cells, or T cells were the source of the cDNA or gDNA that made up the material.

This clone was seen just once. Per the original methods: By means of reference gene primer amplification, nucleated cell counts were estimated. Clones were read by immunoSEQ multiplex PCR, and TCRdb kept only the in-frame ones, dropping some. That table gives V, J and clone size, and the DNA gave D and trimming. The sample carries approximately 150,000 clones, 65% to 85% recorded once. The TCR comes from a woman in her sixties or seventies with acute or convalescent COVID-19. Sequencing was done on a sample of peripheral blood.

CDR3 region: CASRGTGTGLNSPLHF. CDR3 sequence (DNA): TGTGCCAGCAGGGGAACCGGGACAGGGCTCAATTCACCCCTCCACTTT. The chain has TRBV2 and TRBJ1-6; 9 positions match TRBD1. V lost 6 bases to trimming and J lost 7 bases; unmatched junction nucleotides: 10. Germline V gene sequence: CDR1 SNHLY, CDR2 FYNNEI. This CDR3 region has 16 residues.